This entry lists 16 T cell receptor beta chains sequenced from one sample in a study of cytomegalovirus exposure and HLA in healthy donors. The PCR had 60 Vbeta and 13 Jbeta primers. The table came from immunoSEQ multiplex PCR; TCRdb's copy has only in-frame clones and leaves some out. The sample consists of 200,000 to 250,000 clones, about 80% of them appearing once. The sequenced sample was PBMCs. All receptors derive from a woman in her sixties in good health and CMV-seropositive.

V gene TRBV5-1 combines with J gene TRBJ1-2; 9 nucleotides agree with TRBD1. CDR1 and CDR2 (germline): SGHRS, YFSETQ. Trimming took 4 bases from V and 8 from J; bases not matched to a gene: 6. The length of the CDR3 is 13 residues. The CDR3 protein is CASSPGTGIGYTF. The CDR3 nucleotides read TGCGCCAGCAGCCCAGGGACAGGGATAGGCTACACCTTC.

The J gene is TRBJ1-1, the V gene TRBV29-1; TRBD1 is a possible D gene (6 bases). Trimming pared 0 bases from V and 6 bases from J, leaving 11 bases between. The CDR3 runs to 13 residues. The germline CDR1 and CDR2 sequences are SQVTM and ANQGSEA. CDR3 nucleotides: TGCAGCGTTGAAGAGGGGGCTAACTCTGAAGCTTTCTTT. As protein: CSVEEGANSEAFF.

The CDR3 spells CASSFFRASNQPQHF. CDR3 coding DNA: TGTGCCAGTAGTTTTTTCAGGGCTAGCAATCAGCCCCAGCATTTT. This chain links TRBV19 with TRBJ1-5; the D gene is possibly TRBD1 (5 bases). V was cut by 5 bases and J by 0 bases, with 11 bases left in between. Germline V gene data show CDR1 as LNHDA and CDR2 as SQIVND (reference sequence). This CDR3 region has 15 residues.

V usage is TRBV19 and J usage is TRBJ2-1, with TRBD2 matching over 10 bases. After removal of 3 bases from V and 4 bases from J, the junction contained 6 bases not matched to a gene. CDR1 LNHDA and CDR2 SQIVND come from the germline V gene (reference sequence). CDR3 size: 16 residues. CDR3 coding DNA: TGTGCCAGTAGTATCAAAAGCGGGAGGGGTTACAATGAGCAGTTCTTC. This translates into CASSIKSGRGYNEQFF.

The chain links TRBV5-1 to TRBJ2-7; tentatively, D is TRBD1 (7 bases). Trimming pared 0 bases from V and 0 bases from J, leaving 13 bases between. Germline V gene lookup returns CDR1 SGHRS and CDR2 YFSETQ. The CDR3 is 16 residues long. The CDR3 coding sequence is TGCGCCAGCAGCTTGGGTATGCAGGGGGGCTCCTACGAGCAGTACTTC. This gives the protein CASSLGMQGGSYEQYF.

The rearrangement uses TRBV10-3 and TRBJ2-7; D is possibly TRBD1 (6 bases). The CDR3 extends over 12 amino acids. The germline V gene encodes CDR1 ENHRY and CDR2 SYGVKD. V was clipped by 5 bases and J by 2 bases, with 7 bases between them. CDR3 sequence: CAISRQAYEQYF. CDR3 sequence (DNA): TGTGCCATCAGTAGACAGGCCTACGAGCAGTACTTC.

The V gene is TRBV7-9, the J gene TRBJ1-1; 8 bases are a match to TRBD1. V shed 4 bases and J 4 bases; nucleotides not matched to a gene: 5. This CDR3 region has 14 residues. Per the germline V gene, CDR1 is SEHNR and CDR2 is FQNEAQ (reference sequence). CDR3 sequence (DNA): TGTGCCAGCAGCTCGACAGGGGTTGGCACTGAAGCTTTCTTT. Translated: CASSSTGVGTEAFF.

V usage is TRBV11-2 and J usage is TRBJ2-4; D is perhaps TRBD1 (5 bases). Trimming removed 5 bases from V and 0 bases from J, with 17 bases in between. CDR1 is SGHAT, CDR2 FQNNGV, per germline. The CDR3 contains 17 residues. The CDR3 here is CASSQPRQSQAKNIQYF. CDR3 DNA sequence: TGTGCCAGCAGCCAACCCCGACAGTCTCAAGCCAAAAACATTCAGTACTTC.

The V call is TRBV4-2, the J call TRBJ1-2; a weak D match, TRBD1 (5 bases). Deletions cut 1 base from V and 8 bases from J, with 20 bases between. This CDR3 has 16 residues. The germline CDR1 and CDR2 sequences are LGHNA and YNFKEQ. The chain's CDR3 is CASSQGGGISQVGYTF. The CDR3 DNA reads TGTGCCAGCAGCCAAGGGGGGGGAATTTCACAGGTGGGCTACACCTTC.

The CDR3 DNA is TGTGCCAGCAGTTTATCGGAGACCCAGTACTTC. Translating it yields CASSLSETQYF. This rearrangement joins TRBV28 to TRBJ2-5, with no clear D. The CDR3 has 11 amino acids. V was shortened by 1 base and J by 5 bases, with 2 bases between the two germline ends. Germline V gene sequence: CDR1 MDHEN, CDR2 SYDVKM. The full variable domain, completed using reference TRBV28 and TRBJ2-5, is DVKVTQSSRYLVKRTGEKVFLECVQDMDHENMFWYRQDPGLGLRLIYFSYDVKMKEKGDIPEGYSVSREKKERFSLILESASTNQTSMYLCASSLSETQYFGPGTRLLVL.

The chain combines TRBV13 with TRBJ2-5, with 11 bases fitting TRBD2. CDR3 length: 15 residues. Trimming cost V 3 bases and J 2 bases; bases outside gene matches: 2. Germline-derived CDR1 and CDR2 are PRHDT and FYEKMQ (reference sequence). This CDR3 is CASSLGLAVQETQYF. CDR3 bases: TGTGCCAGCAGCTTGGGACTAGCGGTTCAAGAGACCCAGTACTTC.

This chain joins TRBV7-8 and TRBJ2-2; 8 nucleotides align to TRBD1. The ends lost 5 bases at V and 9 bases at J; junction bases unmatched: 5. This CDR3 region has 13 residues. The germline gives CDR1 SGHVS, CDR2 FQNEAQ. The CDR3 sequence: CASSLQGGRELFF. In DNA, the CDR3 is TGTGCCAGCAGCCTACAGGGGGGCCGGGAGCTGTTTTTT.

The V call is TRBV4-1, the J call TRBJ1-3, with unresolved D. This CDR3 has 16 amino acids. Trimming took 1 base from V and 0 from J, leaving 10 bases between them. The germline CDR1 and CDR2 sequences are MGHRA and YSYEKL. This CDR3 is CASSQGRVDSGNTIYF. The CDR3, as DNA: TGCGCCAGCAGCCAAGGTCGGGTGGACTCTGGAAACACCATATATTTT.

This clone was recorded a few times. The rearrangement joins TRBV6-5 to TRBJ1-2; 8 bases fit TRBD1. The trim removed 7 bases at V and 5 bases at J, leaving 12 bases unmatched. This CDR3 is built from 15 residues. CDR1 and CDR2 from the germline V gene are MNHEY and SVGAGI. CDR3 sequence: CASKVTNRGWYGYTF. For the CDR3, the DNA is TGTGCCAGCAAAGTCACGAACAGGGGGTGGTATGGCTACACCTTC.

The chain recombines TRBV6-1 with TRBJ2-1; 7 nucleotides line up with TRBD2. The J segment lost 7 bases and the V segment lost 4 bases, leaving 16 bases of the junction unmatched. This CDR3 has 17 residues. CDR1 is MNHNS, CDR2 SASEGT, per germline. Here the CDR3 DNA reads TGTGCCAGCAGTGTTTACCCGACCGCGGGAGTGAGGAATGAGCAGTTCTTC. Amino acids: CASSVYPTAGVRNEQFF.

The rearrangement links TRBV9 to TRBJ2-3, with 9 bases fitting TRBD1. Germline loops: CDR1 SGDLS, CDR2 YYNGEE. The junction had 4 bases not matched to a gene; V was cut back by 3 bases and J by 5 bases. The CDR3 is 14 amino acids. This CDR3 is CASSAETGGDTQYF. DNA of the CDR3: TGTGCCAGCAGCGCCGAGACAGGGGGAGATACGCAGTATTTT.